This T cell receptor beta chain originates from a study of cytomegalovirus exposure and HLA in healthy donors. The PCR employed 60 Vbeta primers together with 13 Jbeta primers. Produced via immunoSEQ multiplex PCR; TCRdb's table is partial and in-frame only. The table shows about 140,000 clones, with around three quarters occurring only once. To note about this clone: No antigen is known for it. A junction boundary mismatches the germline segment, possibly from a read error.

General study points: Later work found that TCR association rates differed between HLA loci; DRB1 had the most and HLA-C the fewest.

In germline, CDR1 is SEHNR, CDR2 FQNEAQ (reference sequence). The CDR3 consists of 15 residues. The material sequenced was PBMCs. This sequence originates from a man in his late teens or twenties in good health and CMV-seronegative. The chain employs TRBV7-9 and TRBJ2-1, with TRBD2 matching 8 bases. CDR3 protein: CSSSRAGGSYNEQFF. The CDR3 bases are TGTTCCAGCAGCCGTGCGGGGGGTTCCTACAATGAGCAGTTCTTC.